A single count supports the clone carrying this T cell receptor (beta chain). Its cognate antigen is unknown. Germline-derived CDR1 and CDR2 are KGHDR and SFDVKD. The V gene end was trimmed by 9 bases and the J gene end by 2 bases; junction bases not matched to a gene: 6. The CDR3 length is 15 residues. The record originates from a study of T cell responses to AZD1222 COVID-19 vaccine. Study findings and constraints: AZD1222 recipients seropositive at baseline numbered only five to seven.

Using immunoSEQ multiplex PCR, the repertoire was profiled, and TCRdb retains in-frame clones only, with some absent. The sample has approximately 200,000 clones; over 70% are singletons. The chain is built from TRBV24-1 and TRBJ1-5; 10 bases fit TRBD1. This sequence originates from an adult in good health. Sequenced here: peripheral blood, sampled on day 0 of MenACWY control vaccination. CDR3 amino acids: CATRDRGPGNQPQHF. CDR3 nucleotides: TGTGCCACCCGGGACAGGGGTCCCGGCAATCAGCCCCAGCATTTT.